The 27 T cell receptor beta chains listed next were all sequenced from one sample in a study of blood T cell repertoires in COVID-19. The table came from immunoSEQ multiplex PCR; TCRdb's copy has only in-frame clones and leaves some out. The sample comprises 68,000 or so clones, roughly nine tenths of which are singletons, and just under 7.5% rests with the top ten. The sample was peripheral blood. The receptors derive from a middle-aged man with COVID-19, enrolled during active disease.

V and J are TRBV30 and TRBJ2-5; D perhaps matches TRBD1 (5 bases). From germline, CDR1 is GTSNPN and CDR2 SVGIG (reference sequence). Trimming pared 0 bases from V and 7 bases from J, leaving 12 bases between. The CDR3 length is 13 residues. The CDR3 loop reads CAWSVKGSGTQYF. CDR3 in DNA: TGTGCCTGGAGTGTTAAGGGGTCGGGGACCCAGTACTTC.

The chain is built from TRBV7-9 and TRBJ1-2; possible D gene TRBD1, 5 bases. The CDR3 runs 16 residues. V dropped 7 bases and J dropped 0 bases, with 18 bases sitting between them. From germline, CDR1 is SEHNR and CDR2 FQNEAQ (reference sequence). The CDR3 bases are TGTGCCAGCAAACTTGGGGCGAATAATACTAACTATGGCTACACCTTC. Amino acids: CASKLGANNTNYGYTF.

The rearrangement joins TRBV5-1 to TRBJ2-2; D uncertain. From germline, CDR1 is SGHRS and CDR2 YFSETQ. V was trimmed by 2 bases and J by 1 base, leaving 9 bases between them. The CDR3 sequence is 15 residues long. In DNA, the CDR3 is TGCGCCAGCAGCTTCGGTGGAGAGAACACCGGGGAGCTGTTTTTT. Translated, it gives CASSFGGENTGELFF.

This clone was detected only once. V and J are TRBV28 and TRBJ2-1; the match to TRBD2 covers 8 bases. The V gene's germline CDR1 is MDHEN and CDR2 SYDVKM. V trimming: 10 bases; J trimming: 4 bases; junction bases outside the gene matches: 12. This CDR3 is built from 15 residues. The CDR3: CATLGGASGYNEQFF. CDR3 coding DNA: TGTGCCACCTTGGGTGGGGCTAGCGGGTACAATGAGCAGTTCTTC.

The CDR3 DNA is TGTGCCAGCAGCGGTCGGACAGGGGCCGAGCAGTACTTC. Translation gives CASSGRTGAEQYF. The chain has TRBV9 and TRBJ2-7, with 9 bases fitting TRBD1. The length of the CDR3 is 13 residues. Germline values: CDR1 SGDLS, CDR2 YYNGEE. After removal of 3 bases from V and 6 bases from J, the junction contained 4 bases not matched to a gene.

Only one count was recorded for this clone. The V call is TRBV19, the J call TRBJ1-1; 7 positions match TRBD1. This CDR3 contains 14 residues. Looked up from germline, CDR1 is LNHDA and CDR2 is SQIVND (reference sequence). V lost 6 bases to trimming and J lost 4 bases; unmatched junction nucleotides: 8. The CDR3 loop reads CASRRQGWSTEAFF. The CDR3 DNA is TGTGCCAGTAGGCGACAGGGATGGAGCACTGAAGCTTTCTTT. Drawing the rest from reference TRBV19 and TRBJ1-1, the complete variable domain is DGGITQSPKYLFRKEGQNVTLSCEQNLNHDAMYWYRQDPGQGLRLIYYSQIVNDFQKGDIAEGYSVSREKKESFPLTVTSAQKNPTAFYLCASRRQGWSTEAFFGQGTRLTVV.

V is TRBV5-8 and J is TRBJ2-2, with 8 bases aligning to TRBD2. Germline V gives CDR1 SGHTS, CDR2 YDEGEE. The CDR3 totals 18 residues. Trimming at V came to 4 bases and at J to 5 bases, leaving 16 bases not matched to a gene. The CDR3 coding sequence is TGTGCCAGCAGCCCCCTCACAGGGCTAGCGGGTCAAACCGGGGAGCTGTTTTTT. Its protein is CASSPLTGLAGQTGELFF.

The chain uses TRBV2 and TRBJ1-5; 10 nucleotides match TRBD1. The CDR3 length is 15 residues. V dropped 6 bases and J dropped 5; count of bases not matched to a gene: 7. From germline, CDR1 is SNHLY and CDR2 FYNNEI. In DNA form, the CDR3 reads TGTGCCAGCAGCCCTCGGACAGGGGGTGATCAGCCCCAGCATTTT. Its translation is CASSPRTGGDQPQHF.

V usage is TRBV29-1 and J usage is TRBJ2-2, with D hard to call. CDR1 and CDR2 (germline): SQVTM, ANQGSEA. V lost 3 bases to trimming and J lost 5 bases, with 4 bases between them. The CDR3 length is 11 residues. CDR3 region: CSVDGTGELFF. CDR3 coding DNA: TGCAGCGTTGACGGGACCGGGGAGCTGTTTTTT.

This chain joins TRBV5-4 and TRBJ1-2, with 9 nucleotides matching TRBD1. Germline V lookup: CDR1 SGHNT, CDR2 YYREEE (reference sequence). The CDR3 is 15 amino acids. V dropped 3 bases and J dropped 9; count of bases not matched to a gene: 12. The CDR3 coding sequence is TGTGCCAGCAGCTCCCCGAGGGACAGGGCGATCCGCTACACCTTC. Its protein is CASSSPRDRAIRYTF.

This chain links TRBV3-1 (or the pseudogene TRBV3-2) with TRBJ2-6; no clear D gene. V was shortened by 0 bases and J by 6 bases, with 18 bases between the two germline ends. The CDR3 is 18 amino acids. Per the germline V gene, CDR1 is LGHDT and CDR2 is YNNKEL (reference sequence). The CDR3 DNA is TGTGCCAGCAGCCAAGATCGAGGCAGCCGTTCGGTGGCCAACGTCCTGACTTTC. This sequence encodes CASSQDRGSRSVANVLTF.

CDR3 loop: CASSPPTGTFSGNTIYF. The CDR3 nucleotides are TGTGCCAGCAGCCCGCCGACAGGGACGTTCTCTGGAAACACCATATATTTT. The chain recombines TRBV7-9 with TRBJ1-3; 7 bases agree with TRBD1. Looked up from germline, CDR1 is SEHNR and CDR2 is FQNEAQ (reference sequence). V lost 5 bases to trimming and J lost 0 bases; unmatched junction nucleotides: 10. The CDR3 has 17 residues.

The chain uses TRBV5-6 and TRBJ1-5; maybe TRBD1 (5 bases). Trimming took 2 bases from V and 4 from J, leaving 16 bases between them. The CDR3 runs 16 residues. Germline V CDR1 and CDR2: SGHDT, YYEEEE. The CDR3 sequence: CASSFSHQGRNQPQHF. The CDR3 nucleotides read TGTGCCAGCAGCTTTTCACATCAGGGAAGGAATCAGCCCCAGCATTTT.

This chain connects TRBV3-1 (or the pseudogene TRBV3-2) to TRBJ1-2, with D possibly matching TRBD1 (5 bases). The CDR3 is made up of 18 amino acids. The germline V and J ends were trimmed by 3 bases and 0 bases, with 20 bases remaining between them. The germline CDR1 and CDR2 sequences are LGHDT and YNNKEL (reference sequence). CDR3 in amino acids: CASSQSMFRQKPNYGYTF. The CDR3 DNA sequence: TGTGCCAGCAGCCAGAGTATGTTTCGACAGAAGCCTAACTATGGCTACACCTTC.

V is TRBV7-9 and J is TRBJ1-2; 7 bases agree with TRBD1. Unmatched junction bases numbered 3, after V lost 6 bases and J lost 2 bases. Per germline, CDR1 SEHNR and CDR2 FQNEAQ (reference sequence). This CDR3 has 13 amino acids. The CDR3, as DNA: TGTGCCAGCAGAGGGGGCTCGAACTATGGCTACACCTTC. Its translation is CASRGGSNYGYTF.

The chain uses TRBV5-6 and TRBJ2-1, with D unclear. The CDR3 has 15 residues. The germline V and J ends were trimmed by 4 bases and 3 bases, with 14 bases remaining between them. Germline CDR1 reads SGHDT; CDR2 reads YYEEEE. The CDR3 DNA follows: TGTGCCAGCAGCCTAACCTCAGACAACTACAATGAGCAGTTCTTC. This gives the protein CASSLTSDNYNEQFF.

The chain carries TRBV2 and TRBJ2-1; tentative D call: TRBD1 (6 bases). The CDR3 consists of 15 residues. CDR1 SNHLY and CDR2 FYNNEI come from the germline V gene. Trimming took off 3 bases at V and 4 bases at J, with 13 bases between the two ends. The CDR3 is CASSDVQGQYNEQFF. CDR3 bases: TGTGCCAGCAGTGACGTTCAGGGGCAGTACAATGAGCAGTTCTTC. The full variable domain, completed using reference TRBV2 and TRBJ2-1, is EPEVTQTPSHQVTQMGQEVILRCVPISNHLYFYWYRQILGQKVEFLVSFYNNEISEKSEIFDDQFSVERPDGSNFTLKIRSTKLEDSAMYFCASSDVQGQYNEQFFGPGTRLTVL.

V gene TRBV6-1 combines with J gene TRBJ1-5; D is unresolved. This CDR3 is 12 amino acids long. Trimming shortened V by 2 bases and J by 7 bases, and 6 bases separated the two germline ends. Germline CDR1 reads MNHNS; CDR2 reads SASEGT. The CDR3 spells CASSERVQPQHF. The CDR3 bases are TGTGCCAGCAGTGAACGGGTGCAGCCCCAGCATTTT.

This clone was counted only a few times. The gene calls are TRBV4-1 and TRBJ2-7; 8 bases agree with TRBD2. CDR1 is MGHRA and CDR2 is YSYEKL in the germline V gene. The CDR3 loop spans 15 amino acids. Losses at the gene ends were 0 bases for V and 3 bases for J; bases not matched to a gene: 4. CDR3 nucleotides: TGCGCCAGCAGCCAAGAATCTAGCGGGTACTACGAGCAGTACTTC. Protein: CASSQESSGYYEQYF.

This chain uses TRBV30 with TRBJ1-5, with TRBD1 as a possible D gene (6 bases). CDR3 length equals 15 residues. The V end was cut by 3 bases, the J end by 1 base, with 13 bases between. CDR1 and CDR2 (germline): GTSNPN, SVGIG (reference sequence). The CDR3 region has the DNA TGTGCCTGGAGCCTACCAGGGGAGAGCAATCAGCCCCAGCATTTT. Amino acids: CAWSLPGESNQPQHF.

This clone was seen a single time. The chain has TRBV7-7 and TRBJ2-5, with 7 bases matching TRBD1. This CDR3 is built from 15 residues. The ends lost 1 base at V and 4 bases at J; junction bases unmatched: 6. Looked up from germline, CDR1 is SSHAT and CDR2 is FNYEAQ (reference sequence). CDR3 protein: CASSLGSTGAETQYF. The DNA of the CDR3 is TGTGCCAGCAGCTTAGGGTCAACAGGGGCAGAGACCCAGTACTTC.

The chain links TRBV28 to TRBJ2-7, with D uncertain. V was cut by 4 bases and J by 7 bases, with 17 bases left in between. CDR3 length equals 14 residues. Germline V CDR1 and CDR2: MDHEN, SYDVKM. This CDR3 is CASSSFQTAREQYF. The DNA of the CDR3 is TGTGCCAGCAGTTCCTTTCAGACGGCTAGGGAGCAGTACTTC.

CDR3 sequence: CASSPPVPSGNTIYF. Written as DNA, the CDR3 is TGTGCCAGCTCACCCCCAGTGCCATCTGGAAACACCATATATTTT. The chain uses TRBV18 and TRBJ1-3; the D is unclear. CDR3 length: 15 residues. V lost 3 bases, J lost 1 base, and 10 bases lay in between. CDR1 and CDR2 from the germline V gene are KGHSH and LQKENI.

The chain joins TRBV5-1 to TRBJ2-5, with 7 bases aligning to TRBD2. V was clipped by 4 bases and J by 2 bases; unmatched bases: 5. Germline V CDR1 and CDR2: SGHRS, YFSETQ. This CDR3 is built from 14 residues. The CDR3: CASSTQRGQETQYF. The CDR3 DNA reads as TGCGCCAGCAGCACCCAGCGGGGACAAGAGACCCAGTACTTC.

CDR3 sequence reads: CASSDSSTFQPQHF. The CDR3 region has the DNA TGTGCCAGCAGTGATTCTAGCACGTTTCAGCCCCAGCATTTT. The genes are TRBV2 and TRBJ1-5; no clear D gene. The V gene's germline CDR1 is SNHLY and CDR2 FYNNEI. The CDR3 sequence is 14 residues long. V was pared by 3 bases and J by 6 bases, with 12 bases between.

This chain joins TRBV30 and TRBJ2-3; 10 bases map to TRBD2. V was pared by 4 bases and J by 4 bases, with 2 bases of the junction left unmatched. The germline V gene encodes CDR1 GTSNPN and CDR2 SVGIG (reference sequence). The CDR3 consists of 13 residues. CDR3 DNA sequence: TGTGCCTGGACTAGCGGGGGCGCAGATACGCAGTATTTT. It specifies CAWTSGGADTQYF.

The J gene is TRBJ1-1, the V gene TRBV7-9, with D perhaps matching TRBD1 (6 bases). V was shortened by 5 bases and J by 2 bases, with 9 bases between the two germline ends. Germline CDR1 and CDR2: SEHNR and FQNEAQ (reference sequence). The CDR3 runs 13 residues. Here the CDR3 reads CASSTRGNTEAFF. The DNA of the CDR3 is TGTGCCAGCAGCACCAGGGGAAACACTGAAGCTTTCTTT. The variable domain in full, completed from reference TRBV7-9 and TRBJ1-1, reads DTGVSQNPRHKITKRGQNVTFRCDPISEHNRLYWYRQTLGQGPEFLTYFQNEAQLEKSRLLSDRFSAERPKGSFSTLEIQRTEQGDSAMYLCASSTRGNTEAFFGQGTRLTVV.